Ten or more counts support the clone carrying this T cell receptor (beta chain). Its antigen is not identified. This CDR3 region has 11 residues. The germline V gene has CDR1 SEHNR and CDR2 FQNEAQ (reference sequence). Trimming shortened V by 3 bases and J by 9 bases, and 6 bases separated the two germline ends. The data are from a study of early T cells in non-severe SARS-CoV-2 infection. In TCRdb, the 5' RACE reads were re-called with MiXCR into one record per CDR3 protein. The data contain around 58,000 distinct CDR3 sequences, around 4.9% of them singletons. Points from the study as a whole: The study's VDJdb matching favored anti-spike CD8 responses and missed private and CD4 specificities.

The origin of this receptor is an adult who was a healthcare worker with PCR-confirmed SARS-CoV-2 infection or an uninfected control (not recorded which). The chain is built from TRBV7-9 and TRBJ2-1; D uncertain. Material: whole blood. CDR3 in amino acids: CASSFLSEQFF. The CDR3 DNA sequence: TGTGCCAGCAGCTTTTTGAGTGAGCAGTTCTTC.